These 10 T cell receptor beta chains were all obtained from the same sample, sequenced in a study of shared clonotypes between healthy human individuals. Method: immunoSEQ multiplex PCR; TCRdb's copy keeps in-frame clones and lacks some. The sample lists more than 2,000,000 clones, around nine tenths occurring once. Source material: naive CD4+ T cells sorted from blood. Subset denoted: CD45RA+ positively selected. The receptors were gathered from a man aged 18 to 29 in good health.

This sequence joins TRBV5-1 and TRBJ2-5; the D gene is possibly TRBD1 (5 bases). V lost 4 bases and J lost 3, with 10 bases in between. This CDR3 spans 13 amino acids. The germline V gene encodes CDR1 SGHRS and CDR2 YFSETQ. The chain's CDR3 is CASSPTVEETQYF. The CDR3 region has the DNA TGCGCCAGCAGCCCGACAGTAGAAGAGACCCAGTACTTC.

V gene TRBV5-1 combines with J gene TRBJ2-4; perhaps TRBD2 as D (6 bases). V lost 0 bases and J lost 8, with 9 bases in between. The germline V gene has CDR1 SGHRS and CDR2 YFSETQ. The CDR3 runs to 13 residues. CDR3 bases: TGCGCCAGCAGCTTGGGCCCGGGGGACATTCAGTACTTC. It translates to CASSLGPGDIQYF. The full variable domain, rest sourced from reference TRBV5-1 and TRBJ2-4, is KAGVTQTPRYLIKTRGQQVTLSCSPISGHRSVSWYQQTPGQGLQFLFEYFSETQRNKGNFPGRFSGRQFSNSRSEMNVSTLELGDSALYLCASSLGPGDIQYFGAGTRLSVL.

Only a few counts were recorded for this clone. The chain has TRBV6-1 and TRBJ1-1; unclear D gene. From germline, CDR1 is MNHNS and CDR2 SASEGT. V was shortened by 1 base and J by 7 bases, with 7 bases between the two germline ends. The CDR3 totals 12 residues. CDR3 coding DNA: TGTGCCAGCAGTGAAGGCGTAGGTGAAGCTTTCTTT. It yields the protein CASSEGVGEAFF.

On this clone itself: Other DNA sequences in the sample encode the same CDR3. V and J are TRBV18 and TRBJ2-2; D uncertain. With 6 bases removed from V and 4 bases from J, the gap between germline ends came to 9 bases. The length of the CDR3 is 13 residues. Germline V CDR1 and CDR2: KGHSH, LQKENI. The CDR3, as DNA: TGTGCCAGCTCTCTATCGGGCACCGGGGAGCTGTTTTTT. It is translated as CASSLSGTGELFF.

The rearrangement joins TRBV29-1 to TRBJ2-5; D is ambiguous. Germline CDR1 SQVTM, CDR2 ANQGSEA. V lost 3 bases, J lost 3 bases, and 14 bases lay in between. The CDR3 runs 14 residues. The chain's CDR3 is CSVEPAIKKETQYF. The CDR3 DNA sequence: TGCAGCGTTGAGCCAGCGATCAAAAAAGAGACCCAGTACTTC.

The V and J genes are TRBV6-5 and TRBJ1-2, with 7 bases that match TRBD1. Germline CDR1 MNHEY, CDR2 SVGAGI. After removal of 7 bases from V and 5 bases from J, the junction contained 4 bases not matched to a gene. There are 12 residues in the CDR3. The CDR3 reads CASTRGKYGYTF. In DNA, the CDR3 is TGTGCCAGCACCAGGGGGAAGTATGGCTACACCTTC.

The CDR3 protein is CASSPPGWGQNLYEQYF. The CDR3, as DNA: TGTGCCAGCTCACCACCGGGATGGGGACAGAACCTCTACGAGCAGTACTTC. The chain joins TRBV18 to TRBJ2-7; TRBD1 matches at 7 bases. Germline V CDR1 and CDR2: KGHSH, LQKENI. V gave up 0 bases and J gave up 3 bases; unmatched junction bases: 11. This CDR3 comprises 17 residues.

This clone was seen a single time. The CDR3 protein is CASSLAGSGSHLGNEQFF. The CDR3 coding sequence is TGTGCCAGCAGCTTAGCGGGTTCCGGGAGCCATCTCGGGAATGAGCAGTTCTTC. The rearrangement links TRBV11-2 to TRBJ2-1; tentative D call: TRBD2 (6 bases). Germline lookup yields CDR1 SGHAT and CDR2 FQNNGV. The CDR3 totals 18 residues. Trimming removed 1 base at V and 7 bases at J, with 23 bases between.

The rearrangement joins TRBV28 to TRBJ2-7; D unclear. Trimming removed 4 bases from V and 0 bases from J, with 13 bases in between. Germline loops: CDR1 MDHEN, CDR2 SYDVKM. There are 15 residues in the CDR3. CDR3 amino acids: CASSSDTSTSYEQYF. Here the CDR3 DNA reads TGTGCCAGCAGTTCCGACACTTCAACCTCCTACGAGCAGTACTTC.

The genes are TRBV10-3 and TRBJ1-3, with D maybe TRBD1 (5 bases). Germline V CDR1 and CDR2: ENHRY, SYGVKD. Trimming removed 5 bases at V and 4 bases at J, with 15 bases between. The CDR3 loop spans 15 amino acids. The DNA for the CDR3 is TGTGCCATCAGTTCCCCGCAGGGAACCGGAAACACCATATATTTT. The encoded protein is CAISSPQGTGNTIYF.